This T cell receptor beta chain stems from a study of molecular identifiers for immune sequencing clone quantification. In TCRdb, the PCR reads were re-called with MiXCR into one record per CDR3 protein. Among under 650,000 distinct CDR3 sequences listed, just under 20% were seen once. This clonotype was seen at least ten times. Its antigen is currently unknown. CD8+CD4-CCR7+CD45RA+ sorting gave the naive CD8 T cells. Regarding the study as a whole: Under 1% of molecules in naive cells, but over 99% of effector molecules, belonged to clones above 20 RNA copies.

Sequenced sample: naive CD8+ T cells from blood, with Jurkat cell RNA spiked in. Described subset: FACS-sorted CD8+CD4-CCR7+CD45RA+ naive T cells. This sequence originates from a human donor in good health. Some libraries in this study had Jurkat cell RNA spiked in.

CDR3 amino acids: CSARMLDTYEQYF. The DNA of the CDR3 is TGCAGTGCTAGAATGCTAGATACCTACGAGCAGTACTTC. The chain recombines TRBV20-1 with TRBJ2-7; D is unclear. The germline V gene has CDR1 DFQATT and CDR2 SNEGSKA (reference sequence). The CDR3 has 13 residues. Trimming shortened V by 2 bases and J by 2 bases, and 10 bases separated the two germline ends.